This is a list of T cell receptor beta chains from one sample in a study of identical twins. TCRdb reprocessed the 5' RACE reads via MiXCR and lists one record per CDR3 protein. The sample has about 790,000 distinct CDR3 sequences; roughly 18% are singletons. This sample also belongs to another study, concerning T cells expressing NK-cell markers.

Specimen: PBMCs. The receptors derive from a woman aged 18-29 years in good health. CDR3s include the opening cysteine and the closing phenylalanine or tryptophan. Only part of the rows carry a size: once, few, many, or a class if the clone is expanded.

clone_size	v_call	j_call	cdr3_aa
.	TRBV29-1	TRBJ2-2	CSARSGRSVNTGELFF
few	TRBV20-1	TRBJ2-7	CSARDMSTKAPQYF
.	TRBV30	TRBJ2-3	CACYGLGRGTQYF
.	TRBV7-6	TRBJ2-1	CASSGYGRPYNEQFF
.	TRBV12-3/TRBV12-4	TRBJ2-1	CASSHGRGNEQFF
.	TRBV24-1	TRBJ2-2	CATSEPFSANTGELFF
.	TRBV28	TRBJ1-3	CASSFAGVLIQGDRGNTIYF
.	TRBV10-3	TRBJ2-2	CAISDRGESGELFF
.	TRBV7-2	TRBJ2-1	CASSLAALPSPSYNEQFF
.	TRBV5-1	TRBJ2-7	CASSFGQRATEQYF
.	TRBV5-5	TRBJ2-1	CASSRELSYNEQFF
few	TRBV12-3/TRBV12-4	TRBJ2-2	CASSFSRREGATGELFF
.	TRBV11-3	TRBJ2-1	CASFSPGQGSNEQFF
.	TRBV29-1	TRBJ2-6	CSVEDRQGASGANVLTF
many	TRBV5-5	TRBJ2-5	CASSTKSSVQETQYF
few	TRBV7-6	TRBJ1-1	CASSPGWDTEAFF
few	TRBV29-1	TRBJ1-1	CSVGEVTNTEAFF
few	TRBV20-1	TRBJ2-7	CSARDWASSYEQYF
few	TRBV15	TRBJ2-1	CATSGRHNEQFF
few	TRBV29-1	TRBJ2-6	CSVVVGANVLTF
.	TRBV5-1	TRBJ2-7	CASSFGGSLGGEQYF
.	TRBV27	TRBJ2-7	CASSFKESYEQYF
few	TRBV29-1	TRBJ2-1	CSAGRAYNEQFF
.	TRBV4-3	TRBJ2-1	CASSSGLVPAEQFF
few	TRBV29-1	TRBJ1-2	CSVRMVRVEGYTF
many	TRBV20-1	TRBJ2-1	CSATGRSSYNEQFF
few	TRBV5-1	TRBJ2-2	CASSSLGTANTGELFF
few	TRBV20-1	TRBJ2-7	CSARKREAIEQYF
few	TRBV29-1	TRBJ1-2	CSVESRTGRYTF
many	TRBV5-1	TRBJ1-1	CASSLARMNTEAFF
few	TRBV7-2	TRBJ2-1	CASSLAGGGNNEQFF
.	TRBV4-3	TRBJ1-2	CASSQDGGDGYTF
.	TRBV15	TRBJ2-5	CATSSGGGSGETQYF
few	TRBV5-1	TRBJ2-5	CASSLVWGPETQYF
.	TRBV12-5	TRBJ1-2	CASGLVWDRDGYTF
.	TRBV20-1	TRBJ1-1	CSVGGRLNTEAFF
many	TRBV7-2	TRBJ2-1	CASSLASGDNEQFF
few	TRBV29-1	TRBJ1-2	CSVEGNNYGYTF
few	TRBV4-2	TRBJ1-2	CASSQARTGTNYGYTF
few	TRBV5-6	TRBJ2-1	CASSWADNEQFF
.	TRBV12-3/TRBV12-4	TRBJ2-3	CASSPGGSTNTQYF
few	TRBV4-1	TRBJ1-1	CASHLSYGKNTEAFF
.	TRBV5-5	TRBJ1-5	CASSLEGGAGNQPQHF